This T cell receptor (beta chain) is drawn from a study of T cells in Graves' hyperthyroidism and ophthalmopathy (dated by TCRdb to between 2018 and 2021). Broadly, across the study: Peripheral blood was collected at initial diagnosis, before any treatment. Thyroid tissue and blood T-cell repertoires from six Graves' hyperthyroidism patients were also compared in the study. Prospective prediction of ophthalmopathy was tested in an independent validation cohort of some 20 hyperthyroidism patients and roughly 16 patients who later progressed to ophthalmopathy. A discovery cohort of about a hundred patients, approximately 45 with Graves' ophthalmopathy and more than 55 with stable Graves' hyperthyroidism, was used to find distinguishing TCR V-J signatures. For training and testing, the approximately 92 patients in the discovery cohort were randomly divided in a 7:3 ratio. After sampling, hyperthyroidism patients received methimazole starting at 30 mg daily, and ophthalmopathy patients received high-dose intravenous methylprednisolone. The paper describes TCR Vbeta CDR3 sequencing of some 130 peripheral blood samples, made up of 43 ophthalmopathy patients, 70 to 75 hyperthyroidism patients and 17 progressor patients. Broader findings and caveats from the paper: Most expanded thyroid clonotypes (frequency above 0.001) were also found in blood, which suggests that blood repertoires may mirror thyroid immune responses. In validation, the model predicted progression to ophthalmopathy a median of roughly 6.1 months before onset, with roughly 70% sensitivity and almost 75% specificity. Sample size was not statistically predetermined, and investigators were not blinded to group allocation. A model built on a 13 V-J signature distinguished ophthalmopathy from stable hyperthyroidism, reaching over 85% sensitivity and around 82% specificity in cross-validation and 80%/75% in testing.

The TCR beta CDR3 regions were amplified from the RNA transcripts. The TCR CDR3 was subjected to a first round of RT-PCR using the HTBI primer set and the Qiagen OneStep RT-PCR kit. A second multiplex PCR round built the libraries, followed by size selection and purification. Paired-end sequencing of the libraries was performed with 100 bp reads on an Illumina HiSeq2000. The original methods were these. Raw data were processed with SOAPnuke, discarding reads with adapters, uncalled bases, mean Phred below 15, or no exact constant-primer or identifier match. COPE v1.2.5 was used to merge the high-quality paired reads, and each unique nucleotide sequence was defined as a clonotype. MiTCR v1.1 was used to align clonotypes to the IMGT TRBV, TRBD and TRBJ reference segments. The analysis included only V-J combinations with a frequency above 0.0001, which together covered 99% to 99.2% of the repertoires. The TCS score was defined as F50 (clonal expansion) divided by E x V (chaos), with BLOSUM62-based TCRdist calculated between CDR3 peptides within each V-J. Welch's t-statistics and random forest reduced 500 to 650 V-J features to roughly 13, which were used in a naive Bayes classifier (R e1071). TCRdb ran its own pipeline on the public reads, namely fastp trimming at Q25 and MiXCR clone calling, and kept in-frame beta chains. A single entry per CDR3 protein holds the most common genes and DNA from its merged rows. None of the V and J calls come from the authors' own analysis; TCRdb made them. This sample lists 490,000 or so distinct CDR3 sequences; roughly 22% were detected once. Under 55% of the sample rests with the top ten.

This clonotype showed up many times. Its antigen is currently not known. No much larger clone is present one base from it, and per-base qualities are unavailable. Moderately to severely active disease, a Clinical Activity Score of at least 3, a NOSPECS grade of at least 4, and a duration under 3 months were present in ophthalmopathy patients. The study excluded patients with uncontrolled infections, other autoimmune diseases, pregnancy or lactation. Diagnoses relied on clinical symptoms, serum thyroxine and TRAb, thyroid ultrasound and orbital computed tomography. PBMCs were separated from roughly 9.3 ml of fresh peripheral blood using Ficoll-Paque density gradient centrifugation. Total RNA was extracted with Trizol reagent, and quality was checked on an Agilent 2100 Bioanalyzer. CDR1 and CDR2 (SGHTA, FQGTGA) derive from the germline V gene. Its CDR3 holds 13 amino acids, cysteine through phenylalanine. Kept here is only the CDR3 DNA, which spans 39 bases and is read in frame from base 1. Trimming leaves V shorter by 3 bases and J shorter by 7 bases, with the junction holding 1 base beyond the gene matches.

The material sequenced was blood. The clonotype comes from a woman in her 70s with Graves' ophthalmopathy. Here the chain combines TRBV7-3 and TRBJ2-1, with 9 junctional bases fitting TRBD2. Here is the DNA: TGTGCCAGCAGCTTGAGCGGGAGGAATGAGCAGTTCTTC. This codes for CASSLSGRNEQFF.